Listed below are T cell receptor beta chains from one sample, sequenced in a study of a mutant IDH1 vaccine in newly diagnosed glioma. Libraries were prepared by immunoSEQ multiplex PCR; TCRdb keeps only in-frame clonotypes and omits some of them. The table lists some 61,000 clones, 65% to 90% of them singletons. Source: PBMCs, taken from a glioma patient treated with radiotherapy, temozolomide or both. The receptors here all came from a man aged 25-40 years with glioma. The CDR3 runs from the conserved cysteine through the conserved F or W. Fields, in order: D gene, clone size, V gene, J gene, CDR3 protein, CDR3 DNA. The D gene is left open where the match is weak. For some rows the clone size is stated as once, few or many, or as a class when expanded; others skip it.

d_call: .; clone_size: .; v_call: TRBV4-1; j_call: TRBJ1-4; cdr3_aa: CASSQVFSGGYEKLFF; cdr3_nt: TGCGCCAGCAGCCAAGTATTTTCCGGGGGCTATGAAAAACTGTTTTTT
d_call: TRBD1; clone_size: .; v_call: TRBV28; j_call: TRBJ1-2; cdr3_aa: CASSYRGRPNYGYTF; cdr3_nt: TGTGCCAGCAGTTACAGGGGCAGGCCTAACTATGGCTACACCTTC
d_call: TRBD1; clone_size: .; v_call: TRBV5-5; j_call: TRBJ1-4; cdr3_aa: CASSLAGQGDEKLFF; cdr3_nt: TGTGCCAGCAGCTTGGCCGGACAGGGAGACGAAAAACTGTTTTTT
d_call: .; clone_size: .; v_call: TRBV11-3; j_call: TRBJ2-5; cdr3_aa: CASSIFLEETQYF; cdr3_nt: TGTGCCAGCAGCATATTCTTGGAGGAGACCCAGTACTTC
d_call: .; clone_size: .; v_call: TRBV28; j_call: TRBJ1-5; cdr3_aa: CASSRGGPDQPQHF; cdr3_nt: TGTGCCAGCAGCCGCGGGGGGCCTGATCAGCCCCAGCATTTT
d_call: .; clone_size: .; v_call: TRBV15; j_call: TRBJ2-7; cdr3_aa: CATSRDLWGVYYEQYF; cdr3_nt: TGTGCCACCAGCAGAGATTTATGGGGAGTTTATTACGAGCAGTACTTC
d_call: .; clone_size: .; v_call: TRBV6-5; j_call: TRBJ1-5; cdr3_aa: CAIQGFGNQPQHF; cdr3_nt: TGTGCCATCCAGGGGTTCGGCAATCAGCCCCAGCATTTT
d_call: .; clone_size: once; v_call: TRBV11-3; j_call: TRBJ1-1; cdr3_aa: CASSSRGTEAFF; cdr3_nt: TGTGCCAGCAGCTCGCGGGGGACTGAAGCTTTCTTT
d_call: .; clone_size: few; v_call: TRBV5-1; j_call: TRBJ1-5; cdr3_aa: CASREGGIPNQPQHF; cdr3_nt: TGCGCCAGCAGGGAGGGGGGGATACCCAATCAGCCCCAGCATTTT
d_call: .; clone_size: .; v_call: TRBV18; j_call: TRBJ1-5; cdr3_aa: CASSPTGAWEPQHF; cdr3_nt: TGTGCCAGCTCACCGACCGGGGCCTGGGAGCCCCAGCATTTT
d_call: .; clone_size: .; v_call: TRBV5-4; j_call: TRBJ2-7; cdr3_aa: CASSWRGAVEEQYF; cdr3_nt: TGTGCCAGCAGCTGGCGGGGCGCGGTGGAGGAGCAGTACTTC
d_call: .; clone_size: .; v_call: TRBV7-9; j_call: TRBJ1-2; cdr3_aa: CASREGRDLPFGYTF; cdr3_nt: TGTGCCAGCAGGGAGGGGAGGGATCTCCCTTTCGGCTACACCTTC
d_call: .; clone_size: .; v_call: TRBV5-1; j_call: TRBJ2-6; cdr3_aa: CASSLLQGGRLAGANVLTF; cdr3_nt: TGCGCCAGCAGCTTGCTACAGGGCGGGCGGTTGGCTGGGGCCAACGTCCTGACTTTC
d_call: .; clone_size: .; v_call: TRBV5-1; j_call: TRBJ2-2; cdr3_aa: CASRPGTESTGELFF; cdr3_nt: TGCGCCAGCAGGCCGGGAACAGAAAGCACCGGGGAGCTGTTTTTT
d_call: .; clone_size: .; v_call: TRBV7-8; j_call: TRBJ2-2; cdr3_aa: CASSLPPPGELFF; cdr3_nt: TGTGCCAGCAGCCTTCCTCCCCCCGGGGAGCTGTTTTTT
d_call: .; clone_size: .; v_call: TRBV9; j_call: TRBJ1-1; cdr3_aa: CASSGPTGLPNTEAFF; cdr3_nt: TGTGCCAGCAGCGGACCTACGGGTCTTCCAAACACTGAAGCTTTCTTT
d_call: .; clone_size: .; v_call: TRBV10-2; j_call: TRBJ2-4; cdr3_aa: CASSQGSILTKNIQYF; cdr3_nt: TGCGCCAGCAGTCAGGGGTCTATCTTAACCAAAAACATTCAGTACTTC
d_call: .; clone_size: .; v_call: TRBV11-2; j_call: TRBJ1-2; cdr3_aa: CASSPRTYGYTF; cdr3_nt: TGTGCCAGCAGCCCGAGGACTTATGGCTACACCTTC
d_call: .; clone_size: .; v_call: TRBV18; j_call: TRBJ2-1; cdr3_aa: CASSPPSGNEQFF; cdr3_nt: TGTGCCAGCTCACCACCTAGCGGCAATGAGCAGTTCTTC
d_call: .; clone_size: .; v_call: TRBV5-1; j_call: TRBJ2-6; cdr3_aa: CASSILGANVLTF; cdr3_nt: TGCGCCAGCAGCATCCTAGGGGCCAACGTCCTGACTTTC
d_call: .; clone_size: .; v_call: TRBV30; j_call: TRBJ1-5; cdr3_aa: CAWSGDSNQPQHF; cdr3_nt: TGTGCCTGGAGTGGAGATAGCAATCAGCCCCAGCATTTT
d_call: .; clone_size: .; v_call: TRBV6-5; j_call: TRBJ2-7; cdr3_aa: CAVHRVGSYEQYF; cdr3_nt: TGTGCCGTACACAGGGTCGGGTCCTACGAGCAGTACTTC
d_call: .; clone_size: .; v_call: TRBV7-8; j_call: TRBJ1-5; cdr3_aa: CASSLAGYSNQPQHF; cdr3_nt: TGTGCCAGCAGCTTAGCAGGGTATAGCAATCAGCCCCAGCATTTT
d_call: .; clone_size: .; v_call: TRBV19; j_call: TRBJ1-6; cdr3_aa: CASSPTRGAYNSPLHF; cdr3_nt: TGTGCCAGTAGTCCCACTCGGGGGGCCTATAATTCACCCCTCCACTTT
d_call: .; clone_size: .; v_call: TRBV13; j_call: TRBJ2-3; cdr3_aa: CASTSLDGRTDTQYF; cdr3_nt: TGTGCCAGTACCAGCTTAGACGGACGCACAGATACGCAGTATTTT
d_call: .; clone_size: few; v_call: TRBV7-2; j_call: TRBJ2-3; cdr3_aa: CASSLYGGWQYF; cdr3_nt: TGTGCCAGCAGCTTATATGGGGGGTGGCAGTATTTT
d_call: .; clone_size: .; v_call: TRBV27; j_call: TRBJ2-1; cdr3_aa: CASRLTGNSYNEQFF; cdr3_nt: TGTGCCAGCAGATTAACAGGGAACTCCTACAATGAGCAGTTCTTC
d_call: .; clone_size: .; v_call: TRBV28; j_call: TRBJ2-7; cdr3_aa: CASSLPMDSPYEQYF; cdr3_nt: TGTGCCAGCAGTTTACCTATGGACAGCCCCTACGAGCAGTACTTC
d_call: .; clone_size: few; v_call: TRBV2; j_call: TRBJ1-6; cdr3_aa: CASSGALGTPLHF; cdr3_nt: TGTGCCAGCAGTGGGGCCTTGGGTACACCCCTCCACTTT
d_call: .; clone_size: once; v_call: TRBV25-1; j_call: TRBJ1-2; cdr3_aa: CASSELGLGAPGYTF; cdr3_nt: TGTGCCAGCAGTGAACTGGGGTTGGGGGCGCCCGGCTACACCTTC
d_call: .; clone_size: .; v_call: TRBV19; j_call: TRBJ2-3; cdr3_aa: CASSMLSLSVDTQYF; cdr3_nt: TGTGCCAGTAGTATGCTCAGCCTATCGGTGGATACGCAGTATTTT
d_call: .; clone_size: .; v_call: TRBV6-1; j_call: TRBJ2-7; cdr3_aa: CASSGTVNEQYF; cdr3_nt: TGTGCCAGCAGTGGGACAGTCAACGAGCAGTACTTC
d_call: .; clone_size: .; v_call: TRBV30; j_call: TRBJ1-2; cdr3_aa: CACSGAGPLRGSGYTF; cdr3_nt: TGTGCCTGCTCCGGGGCAGGCCCCCTGCGGGGGAGTGGCTACACCTTC
d_call: TRBD2; clone_size: .; v_call: TRBV7-2; j_call: TRBJ2-1; cdr3_aa: CASSFLAGAQNEQFF; cdr3_nt: TGTGCCAGCAGCTTTCTAGCGGGGGCGCAAAATGAGCAGTTCTTC
d_call: .; clone_size: .; v_call: TRBV7-6; j_call: TRBJ2-7; cdr3_aa: CASSLNKGSYEQYF; cdr3_nt: TGTGCCAGCAGCTTAAACAAAGGGTCCTACGAGCAGTACTTC
d_call: .; clone_size: few; v_call: TRBV2; j_call: TRBJ1-1; cdr3_aa: CASKRDGFAFEAFF; cdr3_nt: TGTGCCAGCAAAAGGGATGGTTTCGCATTTGAAGCTTTCTTT
d_call: .; clone_size: once; v_call: TRBV6-5; j_call: TRBJ2-6; cdr3_aa: CASRTDGSGANVLTF; cdr3_nt: TGTGCCAGCCGGACAGACGGTTCTGGGGCCAACGTCCTGACTTTC
d_call: TRBD1; clone_size: .; v_call: TRBV6-1; j_call: TRBJ2-1; cdr3_aa: CASSEGRRTGVYNEQFF; cdr3_nt: TGTGCCAGCAGTGAAGGGAGGAGGACAGGGGTTTACAATGAGCAGTTCTTC
d_call: .; clone_size: .; v_call: TRBV27; j_call: TRBJ1-5; cdr3_aa: CASSSNRAGSDPQHF; cdr3_nt: TGTGCCAGCAGTTCGAACAGGGCAGGCTCGGACCCCCAGCATTTT
d_call: TRBD2; clone_size: .; v_call: TRBV6-1; j_call: TRBJ2-3; cdr3_aa: CASSEAQVAGGGDTQYF; cdr3_nt: TGTGCCAGCAGTGAAGCACAAGTAGCGGGGGGCGGAGATACGCAGTATTTT
d_call: TRBD2; clone_size: .; v_call: TRBV2; j_call: TRBJ2-2; cdr3_aa: CASSESTSGGADPGELFF; cdr3_nt: TGTGCCAGCAGTGAAAGTACTAGCGGGGGGGCCGATCCCGGGGAGCTGTTTTTT
d_call: .; clone_size: .; v_call: TRBV12-5; j_call: TRBJ1-2; cdr3_aa: CASGPALETAGDYGYTF; cdr3_nt: TGTGCTAGTGGCCCAGCGCTCGAGACAGCCGGGGACTATGGCTACACCTTC
d_call: .; clone_size: .; v_call: TRBV28; j_call: TRBJ2-1; cdr3_aa: CASSSPGSYNEQFF; cdr3_nt: TGTGCCAGCAGTTCCCCCGGGAGCTACAATGAGCAGTTCTTC
d_call: .; clone_size: .; v_call: TRBV6-5; j_call: TRBJ1-1; cdr3_aa: CASSEGNTEAFF; cdr3_nt: TGTGCCAGCAGCGAAGGTAACACTGAAGCTTTCTTT
d_call: .; clone_size: .; v_call: TRBV6-5; j_call: TRBJ2-7; cdr3_aa: CASSYSRDNYEQYF; cdr3_nt: TGTGCCAGCAGTTATTCCCGGGACAACTACGAGCAGTACTTC
d_call: .; clone_size: .; v_call: TRBV29-1; j_call: TRBJ1-3; cdr3_aa: CSVDTGNTIYF; cdr3_nt: TGCAGCGTGGACACTGGGAACACCATATATTTT
d_call: TRBD1; clone_size: .; v_call: TRBV4-2; j_call: TRBJ1-4; cdr3_aa: CASSQVETGNEKLFF; cdr3_nt: TGTGCCAGCAGCCAAGTAGAGACAGGGAATGAAAAACTGTTTTTT
d_call: TRBD1; clone_size: .; v_call: TRBV6-5; j_call: TRBJ1-1; cdr3_aa: CASSYLSGQGRTEAFF; cdr3_nt: TGTGCCAGCAGTTACCTGAGCGGACAGGGAAGGACTGAAGCTTTCTTT